One and the same sample provided the 16 T cell receptor beta chains below, sequenced in a study of blood T cells in healthy people across ages. Using a J-beta primer mix together with a sample-barcoded 5' primer, a second PCR was run for about 7 to 12 cycles. TCRdb re-derived calls from the 5' RACE reads in MiXCR, one entry per CDR3 protein. The sample lists approximately 830,000 distinct CDR3 sequences, approximately 65% seen once, with roughly 26% in the top ten. The material sequenced was blood. The receptors were sampled from a man aged 25-40 years in good health.

The sample holds one count of this clonotype. The chain couples TRBV4-2 to TRBJ1-5; D ambiguous. CDR1 is LGHNA and CDR2 is YNFKEQ in the germline V gene. The CDR3 has 14 residues. V gave up 1 base and J gave up 6 bases, with 10 bases separating them. This CDR3 is CASSQVQEGQPQHF. CDR3 sequence (DNA): TGTGCCAGCAGCCAAGTGCAGGAGGGTCAGCCCCAGCATTTT.

The V and J genes are TRBV12-3 or TRBV12-4 and TRBJ1-5, with 7 nucleotides matching TRBD1. Unmatched junction bases numbered 8, after V lost 5 bases and J lost 4 bases. This CDR3 comprises 15 residues. CDR3 in DNA: TGTGCCAGCAGTCCCCACCGACAGGGAAATCAGCCCCAGCATTTT. The encoded protein is CASSPHRQGNQPQHF.

This clonotype was seen a few times. This chain connects TRBV6-2 or TRBV6-3 to TRBJ2-7; D tentatively reads TRBD1 or TRBD2 (5 bases each). V gave up 2 bases and J gave up 3 bases, with 17 bases separating them. CDR1 and CDR2 (germline): MNHEY, SVGEGT. The CDR3 extends over 16 amino acids. The CDR3: CASSYDRTRGFYEQYF. CDR3 bases: TGTGCCAGCAGTTACGACCGGACAAGAGGGTTCTACGAGCAGTACTTC.

This chain connects TRBV29-1 to TRBJ1-1; the D is unclear. The length of the CDR3 is 13 residues. With 1 base removed from V and 1 base from J, the gap between germline ends came to 7 bases. Germline assignment: CDR1 SQVTM and CDR2 ANQGSEA. CDR3 sequence: CSVEGIGNTEAFF. As DNA, the CDR3 is TGCAGCGTTGAAGGTATAGGGAACACTGAAGCTTTCTTT. Combining the CDR3 with reference TRBV29-1 and TRBJ1-1 gives the whole variable domain SAVISQKPSRDICQRGTSLTIQCQVDSQVTMMFWYRQQPGQSLTLIATANQGSEATYESGFVIDKFPISRPNLTFSTLTVSNMSPEDSSIYLCSVEGIGNTEAFFGQGTRLTVV.

The table lists this clonotype with a few counts. This chain connects TRBV4-3 to TRBJ2-1, with TRBD2 identical over 11 bases. Germline CDR1 LGHNA, CDR2 YSLEER. The CDR3 is 20 residues long. J was trimmed by 0 bases and V by 0 bases; bases with no gene match: 10. The CDR3 DNA is TGCGCCAGCAGCCAAGATCTACTAGCGGGGGTTACCCTCTCCTACAATGAGCAGTTCTTC. Translating it yields CASSQDLLAGVTLSYNEQFF.

This clonotype showed up just a few times. The rearrangement uses TRBV10-3 and TRBJ2-1; 8 bases are a match to TRBD1. Per germline, CDR1 ENHRY and CDR2 SYGVKD. The CDR3 loop spans 12 amino acids. V was clipped by 4 bases and J by 12 bases; unmatched bases: 5. The CDR3 region is CAISARTGMQFF. The CDR3 bases are TGTGCCATCAGTGCACGGACAGGGATGCAGTTCTTC.

This clonotype was found once. The CDR3 is CASSEAIRDWNRESSSYEQYF. The DNA for the CDR3 is TGTGCCAGCAGTGAAGCGATCCGGGACTGGAACCGGGAGAGCAGCTCCTACGAGCAGTACTTC. The chain has TRBV6-1 and TRBJ2-7, with D perhaps TRBD2 (6 bases). Germline lookup yields CDR1 MNHNS and CDR2 SASEGT. The CDR3 runs to 21 residues. The V end lost 0 bases, the J end lost 0 bases, and 27 bases lay between the germline ends.

The chain joins TRBV5-6 to TRBJ2-2; TRBD2 is a possible D gene (7 bases). The CDR3 has 19 residues. Trimming left V 0 bases short and J 7 bases short, with 25 bases between. Germline CDR1 SGHDT, CDR2 YYEEEE. In nucleotides, the CDR3 is TGTGCCAGCAGCTTGGTGATAATTGCGGGGGCCACTCGTCGCGGGGAGCTGTTTTTT. The encoded protein is CASSLVIIAGATRRGELFF.

This clonotype was detected only once. The genes are TRBV29-1 and TRBJ2-1; 10 positions agree with TRBD2. Germline CDR1 is SQVTM and CDR2 is ANQGSEA. This CDR3 spans 15 amino acids. With V trimmed by 2 bases and J by 10 bases, 11 bases remained unmatched. The CDR3 loop is CSVEHGTSVSREQFF. Here the CDR3 DNA reads TGCAGCGTTGAACACGGGACTAGCGTCTCCCGGGAGCAGTTCTTC.

This chain connects TRBV12-3 or TRBV12-4 to TRBJ2-3, with a tentative D call TRBD2 (6 bases). There are 12 residues in the CDR3. The ends were cut back, 5 bases at V and 9 bases at J, with 12 bases in the middle. CDR3: CASSPRLATQYF. For the CDR3, the DNA is TGTGCCAGCAGTCCCCGGCTAGCGACGCAGTATTTT.

The chain is built from TRBV5-1 and TRBJ1-1; 7 bases line up with TRBD1. The trim removed 0 bases at V and 4 bases at J, leaving 9 bases unmatched. Germline V gene sequence: CDR1 SGHRS, CDR2 YFSETQ. The CDR3 is 16 residues long. The CDR3 loop is CASSLDTTGVGTEAFF. The DNA of the CDR3 is TGCGCCAGCAGCTTGGACACAACAGGGGTGGGCACTGAAGCTTTCTTT.

The chain recombines TRBV20-1 with TRBJ2-5; D remains ambiguous. Trimming left V 2 bases short and J 2 bases short, with 6 bases between. The CDR3 is 12 residues long. Germline V gene data show CDR1 as DFQATT and CDR2 as SNEGSKA (reference sequence). CDR3: CSARSQQETQYF. Here the CDR3 DNA reads TGCAGTGCTAGATCGCAGCAAGAGACCCAGTACTTC.

The rearrangement uses TRBV25-1 and TRBJ2-3; 10 bases align to TRBD2. CDR1 MGHDK and CDR2 SYGVNS come from the germline V gene. CDR3 length: 15 amino acids. With 1 base clipped from V and 8 bases from J, the junction kept 6 bases outside the gene matches. The CDR3 nucleotides read TGTGCCAGCAGTGAATCGGCTAGCGGGGGTGGTACGCAGTATTTT. It translates to CASSESASGGGTQYF.

This clonotype turned up a few times. The chain links TRBV12-3 or TRBV12-4 to TRBJ2-1; TRBD1 matches at 7 bases. The CDR3 contains 13 residues. The V gene end was trimmed by 4 bases and the J gene end by 8 bases; junction bases not matched to a gene: 5. The CDR3 bases are TGTGCCAGCAGTTCGACAGGGTTCGATGAGCAGTTCTTC. Residues: CASSSTGFDEQFF.

The chain carries TRBV4-2 and TRBJ2-3; TRBD1 aligns across 9 bases. The germline V gene has CDR1 LGHNA and CDR2 YNFKEQ. This CDR3 contains 16 residues. Losses at the gene ends were 5 bases for V and 2 bases for J; bases not matched to a gene: 8. Written as DNA, the CDR3 is TGTGCCAGCAGCGGCCGGGACAGGGAGAACACAGATACGCAGTATTTT. As protein: CASSGRDRENTDTQYF.

The J gene is TRBJ1-3, the V gene TRBV29-1; D unclear. The ends were cut back, 5 bases at V and 0 bases at J, with 11 bases in the middle. The CDR3 has 14 amino acids. Per germline, CDR1 SQVTM and CDR2 ANQGSEA. The DNA for the CDR3 is TGCAGCGTTTCCAGGACCGGCTCTGGAAACACCATATATTTT. Its translation is CSVSRTGSGNTIYF. The full variable domain, its missing parts supplied by reference TRBV29-1 and TRBJ1-3, is SAVISQKPSRDICQRGTSLTIQCQVDSQVTMMFWYRQQPGQSLTLIATANQGSEATYESGFVIDKFPISRPNLTFSTLTVSNMSPEDSSIYLCSVSRTGSGNTIYFGEGSWLTVV.